The 30 T cell receptor beta chains below come from one sample, sequenced in a study of early T cells in non-severe SARS-CoV-2 infection. Each CDR3 protein gets one entry after TCRdb re-called the 5' RACE reads with MiXCR. The table records tens of thousands of distinct CDR3 sequences, approximately 12% of them present only once. The material sequenced was whole blood. The receptors were sampled from an adult who was a healthcare worker with PCR-confirmed SARS-CoV-2 infection or an uninfected control (not recorded which).

This clonotype was counted only a few times. The V gene is TRBV7-2, the J gene TRBJ2-1; 9 nucleotides line up with TRBD2. J was trimmed by 4 bases and V by 5 bases; bases with no gene match: 9. Germline CDR1 is SGHTA and CDR2 is FQGNSA. The CDR3 runs to 16 residues. DNA for the CDR3: TGTGCCAGCAGCCGAAAGACTAGCGGCCTATACAATGAGCAGTTCTTC. As protein: CASSRKTSGLYNEQFF.

The chain joins TRBV5-4 to TRBJ1-4, with 9 nucleotides matching TRBD1. The CDR3 spans 17 residues. Germline V CDR1 and CDR2: SGHNT, YYREEE (reference sequence). With 4 bases clipped from V and 7 bases from J, the junction kept 14 bases outside the gene matches. In nucleotides, the CDR3 is TGTGCCAGCAGCCGTGGACAGGGGTTTATTTCACGTGAAAAACTGTTTTTT. It encodes CASSRGQGFISREKLFF.

This clonotype was found many times. The CDR3 bases are TGCAGTGCTAGACTAGCTCAAGAGCAGTACTTC. It is translated as CSARLAQEQYF. The V call is TRBV20-1, the J call TRBJ2-7; TRBD2 is a possible D gene (5 bases). The CDR3 has 11 amino acids. V lost 2 bases and J lost 7, with 9 bases in between. Germline loops: CDR1 DFQATT, CDR2 SNEGSKA (reference sequence).

This chain uses TRBV27 with TRBJ2-1; TRBD2 agrees at 8 bases. The germline V gene encodes CDR1 MNHEY and CDR2 SMNVEV (reference sequence). The CDR3 length is 13 residues. J gave up 6 bases and V 6 bases, and 4 bases lay outside the gene matches. CDR3 sequence (DNA): TGTGCCAGCAGCACCCGGGGGGGCAATGAGCAGTTCTTC. Translating gives CASSTRGGNEQFF.

This clonotype occurred many times. This rearrangement joins TRBV20-1 to TRBJ1-5, with D perhaps TRBD1 (6 bases). Per the germline V gene, CDR1 is DFQATT and CDR2 is SNEGSKA (reference sequence). Trimming removed 1 base from V and 5 bases from J, with 15 bases in between. The CDR3 has 15 residues. CDR3 region: CSARATGGVHQPQHF. In DNA, the CDR3 is TGCAGTGCTAGAGCGACAGGAGGGGTGCATCAGCCCCAGCATTTT.

The chain uses TRBV27 and TRBJ2-2, with D maybe TRBD1 (5 bases). CDR3 length: 16 residues. V gave up 3 bases and J gave up 2 bases, with 13 bases separating them. The germline gives CDR1 MNHEY, CDR2 SMNVEV (reference sequence). The CDR3 DNA follows: TGTGCCAGCAGTTTGGGCCATCAGGGAAACACCGGGGAGCTGTTTTTT. Protein product: CASSLGHQGNTGELFF.

This clonotype was seen a handful of times. This chain connects TRBV7-3 to TRBJ2-7; TRBD1 matches 11 bases. Germline CDR1 is SGHTA and CDR2 is FQGTGA. Trimming took 5 bases from V and 3 from J; bases not matched to a gene: 3. The CDR3 has 14 amino acids. CDR3 nucleotide sequence: TGTGCCAGCAGCCGGGGACAGGGGGACTACGAGCAGTACTTC. It specifies CASSRGQGDYEQYF. Full variable domain (rest looked up from reference TRBV7-3 and TRBJ2-7): GAGVSQTPSNKVTEKGKYVELRCDPISGHTALYWYRQSLGQGPEFLIYFQGTGAADDSGLPNDRFFAVRPEGSVSTLKIQRTERGDSAVYLCASSRGQGDYEQYFGPGTRLTVT.

The V and J genes are TRBV6-5 and TRBJ2-3; 7 bases are shared with TRBD2. V lost 8 bases to trimming and J lost 4 bases; unmatched junction nucleotides: 12. CDR3 length: 15 residues. Germline values: CDR1 MNHEY, CDR2 SVGAGI. The CDR3 bases are TGTGCCAGCTCCCTGGGGGGGTTTGGCGCAGATACGCAGTATTTT. Translating it yields CASSLGGFGADTQYF.

This clonotype was seen a handful of times. V and J are TRBV12-3 or TRBV12-4 and TRBJ1-3; D is uncertain. The CDR3 runs to 16 residues. V lost 8 bases, J lost 0 bases, and 17 bases lay in between. The CDR3, as DNA: TGTGCCAGCGGAAGGTCAGGACTGCCCTCTGGAAACACCATATATTTT. The encoded protein is CASGRSGLPSGNTIYF.

This rearrangement joins TRBV19 to TRBJ1-2, with TRBD1 matching over 7 bases. Germline values: CDR1 LNHDA, CDR2 SQIVND (reference sequence). CDR3 length: 13 residues. V shed 6 bases and J 7 bases; nucleotides not matched to a gene: 8. The CDR3, as DNA: TGTGCCAGTAGCCTCGACAGGGACTCTGGCTACACCTTC. Encoded protein: CASSLDRDSGYTF.

This clonotype was detected a few times. The V gene is TRBV12-3 or TRBV12-4, the J gene TRBJ2-7; weak D call: TRBD2 (5 bases). The V end was cut by 2 bases, the J end by 6 bases, with 11 bases between. The CDR3 spans 13 residues. CDR3 region: CASSLIGRSEQYF. Written as DNA, the CDR3 is TGTGCCAGCAGTTTAATAGGGAGATCCGAGCAGTACTTC.

This chain joins TRBV2 and TRBJ1-2; 7 positions agree with TRBD1. V lost 7 bases, J lost 6 bases, and 5 bases stayed unmatched. Germline-derived CDR1 and CDR2 are SNHLY and FYNNEI. The CDR3 runs 12 residues. In DNA form, the CDR3 reads TGTGCCAGCAACCGACAGGGCCATGGCTACACCTTC. Its protein product is CASNRQGHGYTF.

In this sample, this clonotype turned up a few times. The chain is built from TRBV4-3 and TRBJ2-6; D gene unclear. Trimming cost V 2 bases and J 0 bases, with 5 bases left between them. CDR1 is LGHNA and CDR2 is YSLEER in the germline V gene. There are 15 residues in the CDR3. CDR3 sequence (DNA): TGCGCCAGCAGCCAATTGCTCTCTGGGGCCAACGTCCTGACTTTC. It specifies CASSQLLSGANVLTF.

The V and J genes are TRBV27 and TRBJ2-7; D uncertain. The germline gives CDR1 MNHEY, CDR2 SMNVEV (reference sequence). This CDR3 has 15 residues. V was clipped by 6 bases and J by 4 bases, with 19 bases between them. The CDR3 DNA sequence: TGTGCCAGCAGCCCCACATTCGGAAGGGCATACGAGCAGTACTTC. Translation gives CASSPTFGRAYEQYF.

This clonotype was seen only a few times. This chain connects TRBV7-2 to TRBJ2-1; no definite D call. The V gene lost 5 bases and the J gene lost 0 bases, with 5 bases spanning the gap. CDR3 length equals 13 residues. The germline gives CDR1 SGHTA, CDR2 FQGNSA. In nucleotides, the CDR3 is TGTGCCAGCAGCCCCAACTCCTACAATGAGCAGTTCTTC. Its protein is CASSPNSYNEQFF. Full variable domain (outside the CDR3, taken from reference TRBV7-2 and TRBJ2-1): GAGVSQSPSNKVTEKGKDVELRCDPISGHTALYWYRQSLGQGLEFLIYFQGNSAPDKSGLPSDRFSAERTGGSVSTLTIQRTQQEDSAVYLCASSPNSYNEQFFGPGTRLTVL.

The chain uses TRBV11-2 and TRBJ2-1, with 8 bases lining up with TRBD1. V lost 4 bases, J lost 3 bases, and 8 bases stayed unmatched. The germline CDR1 and CDR2 sequences are SGHAT and FQNNGV. The CDR3 runs 16 residues. The CDR3 DNA reads TGTGCCAGCAGCTCCCAGACAGGGGCCGACTACAATGAGCAGTTCTTC. Its translation is CASSSQTGADYNEQFF.

This clonotype was detected a few times. This chain links TRBV11-2 with TRBJ2-1, with TRBD1 matching over 7 bases. The germline V gene encodes CDR1 SGHAT and CDR2 FQNNGV. Trimming took 0 bases from V and 4 from J; bases not matched to a gene: 6. The length of the CDR3 is 16 residues. DNA of the CDR3: TGTGCCAGCAGCTTAGAACGGGCAGGGGGATACAATGAGCAGTTCTTC. Residues: CASSLERAGGYNEQFF.

The chain joins TRBV18 to TRBJ2-3; the D gene could be TRBD1 or TRBD2 (5 bases each). V was clipped by 1 base and J by 0 bases, with 11 bases between them. The CDR3 contains 16 residues. Germline CDR1 KGHSH, CDR2 LQKENI. The CDR3 region has the DNA TGTGCCAGCTCACCACGGCCAGGGAGAAGCACAGATACGCAGTATTTT. Translation: CASSPRPGRSTDTQYF.

This chain's CDR3 is CASSRDRGHQPQHF. The CDR3 DNA reads as TGTGCCAGCAGCCGGGACAGGGGGCATCAGCCCCAGCATTTT. The chain couples TRBV7-2 to TRBJ1-5; 12 nucleotides agree with TRBD1. The CDR3 loop spans 14 amino acids. Per the germline V gene, CDR1 is SGHTA and CDR2 is FQGNSA. V lost 5 bases and J lost 5; bases outside the gene matches: 1. Based on the CDR3 plus reference TRBV7-2 and TRBJ1-5, the full variable domain is GAGVSQSPSNKVTEKGKDVELRCDPISGHTALYWYRQSLGQGLEFLIYFQGNSAPDKSGLPSDRFSAERTGGSVSTLTIQRTQQEDSAVYLCASSRDRGHQPQHFGDGTRLSIL.

A few counts support this clonotype. This chain uses TRBV7-8 with TRBJ2-5, with 7 bases fitting TRBD1. Germline V gene data show CDR1 as SGHVS and CDR2 as FQNEAQ. The J segment lost 2 bases and the V segment lost 4 bases, leaving 7 bases of the junction unmatched. This CDR3 is built from 15 residues. Here the CDR3 reads CASSYRDRTQETQYF. CDR3 DNA: TGTGCCAGCAGCTACCGGGACAGAACACAAGAGACCCAGTACTTC.

The table lists this clonotype with a few counts. The V and J genes are TRBV2 and TRBJ1-2, with a possible D match to TRBD1 (6 bases). From germline, CDR1 is SNHLY and CDR2 FYNNEI. Trimming pared 6 bases from V and 6 bases from J, leaving 11 bases between. CDR3 size: 12 residues. The CDR3 is CASSAQGDGYTF. The CDR3 bases are TGTGCCAGCAGCGCACAGGGAGATGGCTACACCTTC.

This clonotype occurred a few times. The V call is TRBV19, the J call TRBJ2-7, with TRBD1 matching 10 bases. The germline V gene has CDR1 LNHDA and CDR2 SQIVND (reference sequence). The CDR3 totals 14 residues. The junction had 6 bases not matched to a gene; V was cut back by 8 bases and J by 2 bases. CDR3 nucleotide sequence: TGTGCCAGTTCCGGACAGGGGGTAACCTACGAGCAGTACTTC. Encoded protein: CASSGQGVTYEQYF.

This clonotype turned up a few times. The chain joins TRBV6-6 to TRBJ2-7; a weak D match, TRBD2 (7 bases). Germline V gene sequence: CDR1 MNHNY, CDR2 SVGAGI (reference sequence). Trimming took off 0 bases at V and 5 bases at J, with 23 bases between the two ends. The CDR3 runs 18 residues. The CDR3 nucleotides are TGTGCCAGCAGTTACTCCGTTGAGTCGGGGGGCTCCCTCGACGAGCAGTACTTC. Protein sequence: CASSYSVESGGSLDEQYF.

This chain links TRBV10-3 with TRBJ2-2; D may match TRBD1 or TRBD2 (5 bases each). This CDR3 region has 14 residues. Trimming shortened V by 4 bases and J by 1 base, and 7 bases separated the two germline ends. The germline V gene encodes CDR1 ENHRY and CDR2 SYGVKD. The CDR3 reads CAISGGENTGELFF. The CDR3 region has the DNA TGTGCCATCAGTGGAGGGGAGAACACCGGGGAGCTGTTTTTT.

This clonotype was counted ten times or more. The chain joins TRBV5-1 to TRBJ2-7; the match to TRBD2 covers 8 bases. Germline CDR1 and CDR2: SGHRS and YFSETQ. The CDR3 spans 13 residues. With 5 bases clipped from V and 4 bases from J, the junction kept 5 bases outside the gene matches. This CDR3 reads CASRLAGQYEQYF. The CDR3 DNA is TGCGCCAGCAGGCTAGCGGGCCAATACGAGCAGTACTTC.

The V and J genes are TRBV12-5 and TRBJ1-1; D is ambiguous. This CDR3 is 14 amino acids long. Germline assignment: CDR1 LGHNT and CDR2 FRNRAP. Deletions cut 1 base from V and 0 bases from J, with 6 bases between. This CDR3 is CASGLAWMNTEAFF. The CDR3 nucleotides read TGTGCTAGTGGTTTGGCCTGGATGAACACTGAAGCTTTCTTT.

There are many counts of this clonotype. This sequence joins TRBV6-1 and TRBJ2-3, with 8 bases aligning to TRBD2. Losses at the gene ends were 7 bases for V and 4 bases for J; bases not matched to a gene: 7. The V gene's germline CDR1 is MNHNS and CDR2 SASEGT. The length of the CDR3 is 14 residues. The CDR3 reads CASTKGAGADTQYF. CDR3 nucleotide sequence: TGTGCCAGCACGAAAGGAGCGGGGGCAGATACGCAGTATTTT.

V usage is TRBV4-1 and J usage is TRBJ1-3; weak D call: TRBD1 (5 bases). This CDR3 contains 14 residues. In germline, CDR1 is MGHRA, CDR2 YSYEKL. Trimming removed 1 base at V and 5 bases at J, with 9 bases between. The CDR3: CASSQAGFRNTIYF. The CDR3 DNA is TGCGCCAGCAGCCAAGCAGGGTTTAGAAACACCATATATTTT.

V and J are TRBV11-3 and TRBJ2-1; D is undetermined. Trimming cost V 5 bases and J 5 bases, with 10 bases left between them. The CDR3 totals 13 residues. Germline CDR1 is SGHNT and CDR2 is YENEEA. The CDR3 here is CASSRRLHNEQFF. In DNA, the CDR3 is TGTGCCAGCAGCCGACGTCTCCACAATGAGCAGTTCTTC.

The chain has TRBV20-1 and TRBJ2-7; tentatively, D is TRBD2 (5 bases). Trimming took 0 bases from V and 4 from J, leaving 13 bases between them. The germline V gene has CDR1 DFQATT and CDR2 SNEGSKA (reference sequence). This CDR3 is built from 14 residues. The CDR3 DNA reads TGCAGTGCTAGAGATTGGAGCGGCGGTTACGAGCAGTACTTC. Amino acid sequence: CSARDWSGGYEQYF.